These T cell receptor beta chains were read from a single sample in a study of CD8+ T cells in alopecia areata. Libraries were prepared by immunoSEQ multiplex PCR; TCRdb keeps only in-frame clonotypes and omits some of them. The data contain more than 150,000 clones, around 58% of them singletons. The source was CD8+ T cells sorted from blood, collected at week 24, from a patient treated with tofacitinib. Source of these receptors: a human donor with alopecia areata. The CDR3 runs from the conserved cysteine through the conserved F or W. A D gene is named only where the DNA matches it firmly. Size values are once, few and many counts, or a class for expanded clones, and some rows have none.

.	TRBV27	TRBJ2-7	.	TGTGCCGGCAGCTCCCGTTCCTACGAGCAGTACTTC	CAGSSRSYEQYF
.	TRBV7-8	TRBJ2-5	.	TGTGCCAGCAGCCCACAGCCCGGGCCGGAGACCCAGTACTTC	CASSPQPGPETQYF
.	TRBV4-2	TRBJ2-7	few	TGTGCCAGCAGCCAAGATGGGGCTACATGGGGGCAGTACTTC	CASSQDGATWGQYF
TRBD1	TRBV7-2	TRBJ1-6	few	TGTGCCAGCAGTCTATCCCGGGACAGCTATAATTCACCCCTCCACTTT	CASSLSRDSYNSPLHF
.	TRBV27	TRBJ2-3	.	TGTGCCAGGACGCGGGGAGGGACACCCACAGATACGCAGTATTTT	CARTRGGTPTDTQYF
.	TRBV4-1	TRBJ1-5	.	TGCGCCAGCAGCCAAGAAGTGAGTCAGCCCCAGCATTTT	CASSQEVSQPQHF
.	TRBV5-1	TRBJ2-2	.	TGCGCCAGCAGCCCAACCCTCCCTACGCTGTTTTTT	CASSPTLPTLFF
TRBD2	TRBV7-9	TRBJ2-5	.	TGTGCCAGCAGCCCAAGGACTAGCGGGGGGGAACAAGAGACCCAGTACTTC	CASSPRTSGGEQETQYF
.	TRBV30	TRBJ1-2	.	TGTGCCTGGGGATCTAACTATGGCTACACCTTC	CAWGSNYGYTF
.	TRBV4-1	TRBJ2-1	.	TGCGCCAGCAGCCGACTCCCGAGCTCCTACAATGAGCAGTTCTTC	CASSRLPSSYNEQFF
.	TRBV9	TRBJ1-6	few	TGTGCCAGCAGCGATACAGGGTTGGAGCTCCACTTT	CASSDTGLELHF
TRBD1	TRBV5-8	TRBJ2-7	.	TGTGCCAGCAGCTTTAGGGGGCCGTGGAACGAGCAGTACTTC	CASSFRGPWNEQYF
.	TRBV29-1	TRBJ2-7	.	TGCAGCGTCGTCGTGACAGCCTACGAGCAGTACTTC	CSVVVTAYEQYF
.	TRBV27	TRBJ1-6	.	TGTGCCAGCAGTTTGGTTTCGGTTGGAGGCTATAATTCACCCCTCCACTTT	CASSLVSVGGYNSPLHF
.	TRBV10-2	TRBJ1-5	.	TGCGCCAGCAGTGACCAGGGGCTAGTTCAGCCCCAGCATTTT	CASSDQGLVQPQHF
TRBD2	TRBV4-1	TRBJ2-1	few	TGCGCCAGCAGCCTTGGGGGGGATGAGCAGTTCTTC	CASSLGGDEQFF
.	TRBV13	TRBJ2-5	few	TGTGCCAGCAGCTTACGCGGGGCCAGACAAGAGACCCAGTACTTC	CASSLRGARQETQYF